One sample yielded the 20 T cell receptor beta chains listed below, sequenced in a study of shared clonotypes between healthy human individuals. Produced via immunoSEQ multiplex PCR; TCRdb's table is partial and in-frame only. The table has 950,000 to 1,300,000 clones, approximately 76% seen once. Input material: memory CD4+ T cells sorted from blood. Subset of the sample: CD45RA-negative fraction. The receptors were gathered from a man in his late teens or twenties in good health.

This clone has a handful of counts. V is TRBV27 and J is TRBJ1-1; D not certain. The CDR3 has 11 residues. With 9 bases removed from V and 1 base from J, the gap between germline ends came to 6 bases. Germline CDR1 MNHEY, CDR2 SMNVEV (reference sequence). Written as DNA, the CDR3 is TGTGCCAGTACAAAGAACACTGAAGCTTTCTTT. This translates into CASTKNTEAFF.

The V gene is TRBV19, the J gene TRBJ1-1, with 10 bases identical to TRBD1. After removal of 3 bases from V and 2 bases from J, the junction contained 3 bases not matched to a gene. This CDR3 is built from 15 residues. The germline gives CDR1 LNHDA, CDR2 SQIVND (reference sequence). CDR3 sequence reads: CASSIRQGANTEAFF. In DNA, the CDR3 is TGTGCCAGTAGTATTAGACAGGGGGCTAACACTGAAGCTTTCTTT.

J is TRBJ2-3 and V is TRBV12-1; the table's D gene call, TRBD2, was not cross checked with the DNA. TRBV12-1 is a documented pseudogene. The CDR3 runs to 18 residues. CDR3 in DNA: TGTGCCAGCAGCTTTGTGATAGGGACTAGCTTAAGCACAGATACGCAGTATTTT. Translation gives CASSFVIGTSLSTDTQYF.

This clone was counted many times. The chain carries TRBV11-2 and TRBJ1-1; TRBD1 is a possible D gene (6 bases). CDR1 and CDR2 from the germline V gene are SGHAT and FQNNGV. The length of the CDR3 is 12 residues. V dropped 2 bases and J dropped 6 bases, with 7 bases sitting between them. The DNA for the CDR3 is TGTGCCAGCAGCTTACAGGGGCCTGAAGCTTTCTTT. Its translation is CASSLQGPEAFF.

The J gene is TRBJ1-3, the V gene TRBV7-2, with a weak D call TRBD1 (5 bases). The V end lost 3 bases, the J end lost 0 bases, and 9 bases lay between the germline ends. The germline V gene encodes CDR1 SGHTA and CDR2 FQGNSA. The CDR3 loop spans 15 amino acids. The CDR3 region is CASSFGGNSGNTIYF. The CDR3 DNA reads TGTGCCAGCAGCTTTGGGGGGAACTCTGGAAACACCATATATTTT. Complete variable domain (other parts from reference TRBV7-2 and TRBJ1-3): GAGVSQSPSNKVTEKGKDVELRCDPISGHTALYWYRQSLGQGLEFLIYFQGNSAPDKSGLPSDRFSAERTGGSVSTLTIQRTQQEDSAVYLCASSFGGNSGNTIYFGEGSWLTVV.

The rearrangement joins TRBV5-5 to TRBJ1-3; D remains unclear. The ends were cut back, 6 bases at V and 2 bases at J, with 18 bases in the middle. The germline CDR1 and CDR2 sequences are SGHKS and YYEKEE (reference sequence). CDR3 length: 16 amino acids. DNA for the CDR3: TGTGCCAGCACCCCCGAATCGGGGTCGACTGGAAACACCATATATTTT. Translation: CASTPESGSTGNTIYF.

The CDR3 here is CASSGSGGGQPQHF. The CDR3 DNA reads as TGTGCCAGCAGCGGGAGCGGGGGGGGGCAGCCCCAGCATTTT. The V and J genes are TRBV5-8 and TRBJ1-5, with D tentatively TRBD1 (5 bases). Per the germline V gene, CDR1 is SGHTS and CDR2 is YDEGEE. This CDR3 has 14 amino acids. V was shortened by 4 bases and J by 7 bases, with 15 bases between the two germline ends. The entire variable domain, with the rest obtained from reference TRBV5-8 and TRBJ1-5, is as follows: EAGVTQSPTHLIKTRGQQATLRCSPISGHTSVYWYQQALGLGLQFLLWYDEGEERNRGNFPPRFSGRQFPNYSSELNVNALELEDSALYLCASSGSGGGQPQHFGDGTRLSIL.

The gene calls are TRBV7-2 and TRBJ2-1; TRBD2 matches at 12 bases. This CDR3 has 16 amino acids. J gave up 15 bases and V 1 base, and 13 bases lay outside the gene matches. The V gene's germline CDR1 is SGHTA and CDR2 FQGNSA. The CDR3 loop is CASSLGGTSGSTDRFF. CDR3 nucleotides: TGTGCCAGCAGCTTAGGAGGGACTAGCGGGTCGACGGATCGGTTCTTC.

This rearrangement joins TRBV5-1 to TRBJ1-1; 7 bases map to TRBD1. J gave up 1 base and V 3 bases, and 3 bases lay outside the gene matches. Germline V gives CDR1 SGHRS, CDR2 YFSETQ. The CDR3 consists of 14 residues. Written as DNA, the CDR3 is TGCGCCAGCAGCTATTACAGGGGGAACACTGAAGCTTTCTTT. It codes for CASSYYRGNTEAFF.

This clone was seen many times. The chain links TRBV10-3 to TRBJ1-2, with D possibly TRBD1 on 5 matching bases. Germline V lookup: CDR1 ENHRY, CDR2 SYGVKD. The CDR3 covers 14 residues. V lost 7 bases and J 7 bases, leaving 19 bases between the germline ends. CDR3 bases: TGTGCCATCACCGAGGGGAGGCAGGCAAGTGGCTACACCTTC. Its protein product is CAITEGRQASGYTF.

The chain couples TRBV5-1 to TRBJ2-3, with 10 bases identical to TRBD2. CDR3 size: 16 residues. CDR1 and CDR2 (germline): SGHRS, YFSETQ. Trimming took 4 bases from V and 0 from J; bases not matched to a gene: 5. CDR3: CASSRGTSASTDTQYF. In DNA, the CDR3 is TGCGCCAGCAGCCGCGGGACTAGCGCGAGCACAGATACGCAGTATTTT. The whole variable domain, remainder taken from reference TRBV5-1 and TRBJ2-3, is KAGVTQTPRYLIKTRGQQVTLSCSPISGHRSVSWYQQTPGQGLQFLFEYFSETQRNKGNFPGRFSGRQFSNSRSEMNVSTLELGDSALYLCASSRGTSASTDTQYFGPGTRLTVL.

The chain links TRBV5-4 to TRBJ1-5; 8 bases are shared with TRBD1. V lost 4 bases and J lost 6; bases outside the gene matches: 3. This CDR3 spans 13 amino acids. Germline V gene lookup returns CDR1 SGHNT and CDR2 YYREEE (reference sequence). As DNA, the CDR3 is TGTGCCAGCAGCATAGACAGGGGTCAGCCCCAGCATTTT. Translated: CASSIDRGQPQHF. Supplemented by reference TRBV5-4 and TRBJ1-5, the full variable domain reads ETGVTQSPTHLIKTRGQQVTLRCSSQSGHNTVSWYQQALGQGPQFIFQYYREEENGRGNFPPRFSGLQFPNYSSELNVNALELDDSALYLCASSIDRGQPQHFGDGTRLSIL.

The table lists this clone with a few counts. This CDR3 is CASSYLGLTEQYF. CDR3 sequence (DNA): TGTGCCAGCAGCTACCTGGGTCTCACCGAGCAGTACTTC. V usage is TRBV7-9 and J usage is TRBJ2-7; D call uncertain. Trimming pared 4 bases from V and 6 bases from J, leaving 13 bases between. This CDR3 has 13 residues. Germline V gene sequence: CDR1 SEHNR, CDR2 FQNEAQ (reference sequence).

V is TRBV28 and J is TRBJ1-2; unclear D gene. Germline CDR1 reads MDHEN; CDR2 reads SYDVKM. The CDR3 spans 13 residues. V was shortened by 5 bases and J by 6 bases, with 13 bases between the two germline ends. DNA of the CDR3: TGTGCCAGCAGTCCCCCGGAGGTCCATGGCTACACCTTC. Translating it yields CASSPPEVHGYTF.

In this sample, this clone turned up a few times. The rearrangement links TRBV7-8 to TRBJ2-7, with TRBD2 matching over 8 bases. Germline V gene sequence: CDR1 SGHVS, CDR2 FQNEAQ. The CDR3 sequence is 16 residues long. With 5 bases clipped from V and 0 bases from J, the junction kept 9 bases outside the gene matches. CDR3 bases: TGTGCCAGCAGCCGCCTAGGGGCGGGAGGCTCCTACGAGCAGTACTTC. This gives the protein CASSRLGAGGSYEQYF.

The rearrangement links TRBV4-1 to TRBJ1-2; tentatively, D is TRBD1 (5 bases). Germline CDR1 is MGHRA and CDR2 is YSYEKL. CDR3 size: 15 residues. V was shortened by 2 bases and J by 0 bases, with 10 bases between the two germline ends. CDR3 DNA sequence: TGCGCCAGCAGCCAAAGCGACAGTTCTAACTATGGCTACACCTTC. This codes for CASSQSDSSNYGYTF.

The chain joins TRBV30 to TRBJ2-1, with D perhaps TRBD2 (6 bases). From germline, CDR1 is GTSNPN and CDR2 SVGIG (reference sequence). This CDR3 region has 12 residues. V shed 5 bases and J shed 6 bases, with 11 bases lying between them. The CDR3 sequence: CAWARLGNEQFF. The CDR3 DNA is TGTGCCTGGGCGCGACTAGGCAATGAGCAGTTCTTC.

This chain connects TRBV11-3 to TRBJ1-1, with unresolved D. V shed 5 bases and J shed 3 bases, with 13 bases lying between them. Germline V lookup: CDR1 SGHNT, CDR2 YENEEA. The CDR3 is made up of 14 amino acids. This chain's CDR3 is CASSLRGGDTEAFF. CDR3 DNA sequence: TGTGCCAGCAGCCTCCGAGGTGGGGACACTGAAGCTTTCTTT.

This clone was observed a handful of times. Other DNA sequences in the same sample also yield this CDR3. The chain has TRBV9 and TRBJ1-1; D unclear. V dropped 0 bases and J dropped 2 bases, with 5 bases sitting between them. CDR3 size: 13 residues. From germline, CDR1 is SGDLS and CDR2 YYNGEE. The DNA of the CDR3 is TGTGCCAGCAGCGTAGGTAGAAACACTGAAGCTTTCTTT. This encodes CASSVGRNTEAFF. The full variable domain, completed using reference TRBV9 and TRBJ1-1, is DSGVTQTPKHLITATGQRVTLRCSPRSGDLSVYWYQQSLDQGLQFLIQYYNGEERAKGNILERFSAQQFPDLHSELNLSSLELGDSALYFCASSVGRNTEAFFGQGTRLTVV.

V is TRBV6-5 and J is TRBJ1-2; D not certain. Between the trimmed V and J ends, which lost 5 bases and 1 base, there was a span of 8 bases. CDR1 is MNHEY and CDR2 is SVGAGI in the germline V gene. The CDR3 is made up of 13 amino acids. In DNA, the CDR3 is TGTGCCAGCAGTCAGGATCTTAACTATGGCTACACCTTC. Translation gives CASSQDLNYGYTF.